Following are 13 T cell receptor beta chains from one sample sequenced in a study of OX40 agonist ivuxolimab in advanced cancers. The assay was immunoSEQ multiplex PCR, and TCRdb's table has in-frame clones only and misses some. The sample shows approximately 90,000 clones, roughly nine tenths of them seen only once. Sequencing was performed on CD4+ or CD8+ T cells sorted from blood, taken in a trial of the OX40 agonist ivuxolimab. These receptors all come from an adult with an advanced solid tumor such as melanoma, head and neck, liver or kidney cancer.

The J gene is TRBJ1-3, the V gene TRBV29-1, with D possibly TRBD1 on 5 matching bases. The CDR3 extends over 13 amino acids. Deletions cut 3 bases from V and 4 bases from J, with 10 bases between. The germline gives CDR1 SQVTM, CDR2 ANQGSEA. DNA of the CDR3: TGCAGCGTTGATAAGGGGCTGGGAAACACCATATATTTT. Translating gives CSVDKGLGNTIYF.

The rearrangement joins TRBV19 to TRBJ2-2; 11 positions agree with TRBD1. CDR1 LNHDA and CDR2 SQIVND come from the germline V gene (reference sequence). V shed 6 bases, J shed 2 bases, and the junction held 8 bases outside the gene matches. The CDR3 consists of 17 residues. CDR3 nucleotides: TGTGCCAGTAGCCCTCGAGGACAGGGGGCAAACACCGGGGAGCTGTTTTTT. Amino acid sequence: CASSPRGQGANTGELFF. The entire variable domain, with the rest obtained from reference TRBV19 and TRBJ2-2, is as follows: DGGITQSPKYLFRKEGQNVTLSCEQNLNHDAMYWYRQDPGQGLRLIYYSQIVNDFQKGDIAEGYSVSREKKESFPLTVTSAQKNPTAFYLCASSPRGQGANTGELFFGEGSRLTVL.

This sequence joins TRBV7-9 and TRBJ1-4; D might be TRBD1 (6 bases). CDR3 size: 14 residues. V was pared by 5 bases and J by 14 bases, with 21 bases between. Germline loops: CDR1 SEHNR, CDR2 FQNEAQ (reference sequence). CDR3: CASSPLIAQGELFF. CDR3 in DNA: TGTGCCAGCAGCCCCCTTATCGCACAGGGAGAGCTGTTTTTT.

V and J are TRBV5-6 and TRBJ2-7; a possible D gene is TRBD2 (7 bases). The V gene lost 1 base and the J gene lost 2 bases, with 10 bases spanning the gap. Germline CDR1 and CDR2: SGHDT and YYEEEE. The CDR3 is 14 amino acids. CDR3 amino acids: CASSLTGRAYEQYF. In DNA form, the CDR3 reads TGTGCCAGCAGCTTGACAGGGAGGGCCTACGAGCAGTACTTC.

The CDR3 reads CASRSRVGGLGDTQYF. The CDR3 nucleotides are TGTGCCAGCAGGTCCAGGGTAGGGGGGTTAGGAGATACGCAGTATTTT. V is TRBV11-2 and J is TRBJ2-3; D possibly matches TRBD1 or TRBD2 (6 bases each). Germline V lookup: CDR1 SGHAT, CDR2 FQNNGV. The CDR3 has 16 residues. V shed 6 bases and J shed 5 bases, with 21 bases lying between them.

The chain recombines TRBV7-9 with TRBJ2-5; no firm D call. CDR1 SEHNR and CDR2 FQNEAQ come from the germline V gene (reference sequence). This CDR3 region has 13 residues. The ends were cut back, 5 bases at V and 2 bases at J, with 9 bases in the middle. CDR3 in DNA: TGTGCCAGCAGCGCCACGGTACAAGAGACCCAGTACTTC. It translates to CASSATVQETQYF.

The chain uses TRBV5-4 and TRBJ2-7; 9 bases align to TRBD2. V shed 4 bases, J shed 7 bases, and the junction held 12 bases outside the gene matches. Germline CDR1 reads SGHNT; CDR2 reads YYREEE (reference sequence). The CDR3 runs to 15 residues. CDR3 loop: CASSPSSGGSEEQYF. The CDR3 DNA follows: TGTGCCAGCAGCCCCTCCAGCGGGGGGTCCGAAGAGCAGTACTTC.

The CDR3 here is CASGLVGRFYRGSPFNQPQHF. The CDR3 region has the DNA TGTGCTAGTGGTTTGGTCGGGAGATTCTACAGGGGATCCCCTTTCAATCAGCCCCAGCATTTT. This sequence joins TRBV12-5 and TRBJ1-5; 7 bases are a match to TRBD1. CDR3 length: 21 amino acids. From germline, CDR1 is LGHNT and CDR2 FRNRAP. After removal of 0 bases from V and 3 bases from J, the junction contained 20 bases not matched to a gene.

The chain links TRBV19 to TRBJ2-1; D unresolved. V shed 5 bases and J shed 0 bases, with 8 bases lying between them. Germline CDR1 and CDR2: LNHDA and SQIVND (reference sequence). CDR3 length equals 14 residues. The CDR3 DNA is TGTGCCAGTAGTCCCCTCTCCTCCTACAATGAGCAGTTCTTC. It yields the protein CASSPLSSYNEQFF. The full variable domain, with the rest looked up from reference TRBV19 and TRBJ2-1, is DGGITQSPKYLFRKEGQNVTLSCEQNLNHDAMYWYRQDPGQGLRLIYYSQIVNDFQKGDIAEGYSVSREKKESFPLTVTSAQKNPTAFYLCASSPLSSYNEQFFGPGTRLTVL.

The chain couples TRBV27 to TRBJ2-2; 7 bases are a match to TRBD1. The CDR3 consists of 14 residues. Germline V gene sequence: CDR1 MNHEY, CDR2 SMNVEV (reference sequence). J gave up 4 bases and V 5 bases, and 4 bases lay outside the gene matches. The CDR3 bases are TGTGCCAGCAGTGACAGGGTAGGCACCGGGGAGCTGTTTTTT. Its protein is CASSDRVGTGELFF.

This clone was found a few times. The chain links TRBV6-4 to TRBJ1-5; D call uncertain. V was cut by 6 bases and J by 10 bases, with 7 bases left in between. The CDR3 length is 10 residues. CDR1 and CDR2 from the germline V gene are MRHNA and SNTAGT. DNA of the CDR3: TGTGCCAGCAGCGACCCACCCCAGCATTTT. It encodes CASSDPPQHF.

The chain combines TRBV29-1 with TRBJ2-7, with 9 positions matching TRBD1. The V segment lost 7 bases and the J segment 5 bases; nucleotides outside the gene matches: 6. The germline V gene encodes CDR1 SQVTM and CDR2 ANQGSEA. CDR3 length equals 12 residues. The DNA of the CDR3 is TGCAGCGCCGGGGACAGGGTGAACGAGCAGTACTTC. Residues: CSAGDRVNEQYF.

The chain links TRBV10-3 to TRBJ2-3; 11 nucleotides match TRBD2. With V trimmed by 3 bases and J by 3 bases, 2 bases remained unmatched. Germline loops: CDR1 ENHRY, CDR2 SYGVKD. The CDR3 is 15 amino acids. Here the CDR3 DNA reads TGTGCCATCAGTGACCGGACTAGCGGGACAGATACGCAGTATTTT. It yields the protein CAISDRTSGTDTQYF.